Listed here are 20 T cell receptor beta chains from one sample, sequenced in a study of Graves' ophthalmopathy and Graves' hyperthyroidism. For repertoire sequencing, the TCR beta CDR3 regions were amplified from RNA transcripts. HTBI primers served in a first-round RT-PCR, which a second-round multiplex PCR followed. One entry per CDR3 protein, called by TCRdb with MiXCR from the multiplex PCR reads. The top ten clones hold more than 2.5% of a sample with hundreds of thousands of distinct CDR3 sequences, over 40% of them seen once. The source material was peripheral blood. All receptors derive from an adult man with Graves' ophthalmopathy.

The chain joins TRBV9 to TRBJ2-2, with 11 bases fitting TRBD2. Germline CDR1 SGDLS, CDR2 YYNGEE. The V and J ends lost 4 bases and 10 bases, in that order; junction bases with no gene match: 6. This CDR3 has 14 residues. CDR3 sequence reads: CASSLAGGPEELFF. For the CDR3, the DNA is TGTGCCAGCAGCCTAGCGGGAGGTCCCGAGGAGCTGTTTTTT.

CDR3 sequence (DNA): TGCAGTGCTAGAGGGGGCGTCAGGACAGGGGCGTCGTACGAGCAGTACTTC. Its protein is CSARGGVRTGASYEQYF. V usage is TRBV20-1 and J usage is TRBJ2-7; 9 bases line up with TRBD1. This CDR3 spans 17 amino acids. Germline loops: CDR1 DFQATT, CDR2 SNEGSKA (reference sequence). J was trimmed by 4 bases and V by 1 base; bases with no gene match: 14.

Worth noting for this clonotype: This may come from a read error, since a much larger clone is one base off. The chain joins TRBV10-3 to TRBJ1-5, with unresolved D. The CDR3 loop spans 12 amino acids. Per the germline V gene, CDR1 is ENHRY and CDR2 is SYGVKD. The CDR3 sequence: CASSYEYQPRHF. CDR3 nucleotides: TGTGCCAGCAGTTACGAATATCAGCCCCGGCATTTT.

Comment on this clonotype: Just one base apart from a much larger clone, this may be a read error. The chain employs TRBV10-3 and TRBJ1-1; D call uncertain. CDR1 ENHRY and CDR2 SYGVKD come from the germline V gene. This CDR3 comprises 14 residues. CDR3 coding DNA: TGTGCCAGCAGTTTACGGGATATCGCCGATGAAGCTTTCTTT. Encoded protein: CASSLRDIADEAFF.

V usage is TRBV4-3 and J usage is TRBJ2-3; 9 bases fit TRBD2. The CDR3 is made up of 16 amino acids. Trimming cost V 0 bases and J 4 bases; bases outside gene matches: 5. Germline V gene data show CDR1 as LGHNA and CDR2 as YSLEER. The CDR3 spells CASSQDPTSGADTQYF. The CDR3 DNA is TGCGCCAGCAGCCAAGATCCGACTAGCGGCGCAGATACGCAGTATTTT.

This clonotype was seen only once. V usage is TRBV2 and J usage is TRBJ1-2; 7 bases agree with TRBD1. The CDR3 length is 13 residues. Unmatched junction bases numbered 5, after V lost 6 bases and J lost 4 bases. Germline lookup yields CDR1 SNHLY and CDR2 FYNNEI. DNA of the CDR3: TGTGCCAGCAGCGGACAGGACTTCTATGGCTACACCTTC. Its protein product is CASSGQDFYGYTF.

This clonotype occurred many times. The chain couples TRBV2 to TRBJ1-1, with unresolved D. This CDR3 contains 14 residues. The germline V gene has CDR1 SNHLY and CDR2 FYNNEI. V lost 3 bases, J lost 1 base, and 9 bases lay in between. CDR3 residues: CASSEWVGNTEAFF. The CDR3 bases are TGTGCCAGCAGTGAGTGGGTTGGGAACACTGAAGCTTTCTTT.

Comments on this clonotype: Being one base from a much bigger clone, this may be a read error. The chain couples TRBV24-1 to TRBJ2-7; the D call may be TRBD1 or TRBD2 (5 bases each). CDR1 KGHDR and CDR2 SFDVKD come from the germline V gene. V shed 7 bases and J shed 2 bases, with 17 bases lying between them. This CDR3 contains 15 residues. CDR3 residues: CATSLGRDGPYEQYF. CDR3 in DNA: TGTGCCACCAGCTTAGGCAGGGACGGCCCCTACGAGCAGTACTTC.

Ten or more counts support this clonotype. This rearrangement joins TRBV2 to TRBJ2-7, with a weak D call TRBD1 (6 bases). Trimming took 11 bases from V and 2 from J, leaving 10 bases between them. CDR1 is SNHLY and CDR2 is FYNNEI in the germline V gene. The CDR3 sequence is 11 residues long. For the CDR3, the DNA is TGTGCCGGAGGACAGCCCTACGAGCAGTACTTC. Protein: CAGGQPYEQYF.

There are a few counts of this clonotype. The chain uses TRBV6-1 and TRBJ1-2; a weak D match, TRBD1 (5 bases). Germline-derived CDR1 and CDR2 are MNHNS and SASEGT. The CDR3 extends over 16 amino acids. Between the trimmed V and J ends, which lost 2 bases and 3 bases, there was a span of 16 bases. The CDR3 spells CASSETGRTPYYGYTF. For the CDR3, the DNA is TGTGCCAGCAGTGAAACGGGCAGGACACCTTACTATGGCTACACCTTC.

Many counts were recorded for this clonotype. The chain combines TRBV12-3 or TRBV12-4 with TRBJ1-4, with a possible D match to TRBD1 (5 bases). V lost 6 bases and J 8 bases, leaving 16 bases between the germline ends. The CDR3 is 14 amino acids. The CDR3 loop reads CASSSEGLGEKLFF. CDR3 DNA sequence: TGTGCCAGCAGCTCAGAGGGGCTTGGCGAAAAACTGTTTTTT.

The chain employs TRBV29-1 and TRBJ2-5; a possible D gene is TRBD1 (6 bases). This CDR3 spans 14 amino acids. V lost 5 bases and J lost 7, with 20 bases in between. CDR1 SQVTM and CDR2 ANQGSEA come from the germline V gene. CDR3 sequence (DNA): TGCAGCGTTAAACACAGGGAAGGCATGGGGACCCAGTACTTC. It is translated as CSVKHREGMGTQYF.

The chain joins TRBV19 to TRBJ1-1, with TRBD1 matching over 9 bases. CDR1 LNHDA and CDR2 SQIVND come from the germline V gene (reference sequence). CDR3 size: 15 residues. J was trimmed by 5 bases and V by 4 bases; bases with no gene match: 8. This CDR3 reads CASSTWGQGGTEAFF. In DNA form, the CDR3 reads TGTGCCAGTAGTACATGGGGACAGGGTGGGACTGAAGCTTTCTTT.

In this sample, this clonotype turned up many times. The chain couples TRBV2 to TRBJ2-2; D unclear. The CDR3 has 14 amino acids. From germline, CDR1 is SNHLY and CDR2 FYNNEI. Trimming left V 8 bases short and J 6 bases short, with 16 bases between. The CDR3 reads CASGVDLSPGELFF. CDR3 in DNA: TGTGCCAGCGGGGTTGACTTGTCACCCGGGGAGCTGTTTTTT.

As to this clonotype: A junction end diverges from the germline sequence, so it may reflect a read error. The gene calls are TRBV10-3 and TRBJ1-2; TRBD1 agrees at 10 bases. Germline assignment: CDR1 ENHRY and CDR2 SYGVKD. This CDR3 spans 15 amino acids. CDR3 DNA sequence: TGTGCCAGCAGTTCGTCAAGACAGGGGGCGAATGGCTACACCTTC. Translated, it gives CASSSSRQGANGYTF.

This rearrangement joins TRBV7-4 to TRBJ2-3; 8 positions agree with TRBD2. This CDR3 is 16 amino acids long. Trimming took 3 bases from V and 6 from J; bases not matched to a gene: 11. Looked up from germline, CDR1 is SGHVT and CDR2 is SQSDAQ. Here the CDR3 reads CASSFPRRGDDDTQYF. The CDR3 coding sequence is TGTGCCAGCAGCTTTCCTAGGCGGGGGGATGATGATACGCAGTATTTT.

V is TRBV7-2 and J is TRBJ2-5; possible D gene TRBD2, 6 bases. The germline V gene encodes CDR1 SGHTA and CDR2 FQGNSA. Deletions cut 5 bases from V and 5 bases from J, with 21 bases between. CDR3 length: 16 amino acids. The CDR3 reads CASSPLWTGRVETQYF. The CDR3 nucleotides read TGTGCCAGCAGCCCCTTATGGACCGGGAGAGTTGAGACCCAGTACTTC.

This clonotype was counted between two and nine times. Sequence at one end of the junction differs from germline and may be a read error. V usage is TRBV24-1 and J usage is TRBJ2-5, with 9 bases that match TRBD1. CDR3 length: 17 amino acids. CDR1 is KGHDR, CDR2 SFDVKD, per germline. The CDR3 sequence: CASSYSRLVTGGETQYF. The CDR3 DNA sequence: TGTGCCAGCAGTTACTCGCGTTTGGTGACAGGGGGAGAGACCCAGTACTTC.

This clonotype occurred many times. The chain's CDR3 is CASQGPNTEAFF. CDR3 nucleotide sequence: TGTGCCAGCCAGGGCCCGAACACTGAAGCTTTCTTT. The rearrangement links TRBV9 to TRBJ1-1; maybe TRBD1 (5 bases). This CDR3 comprises 12 residues. CDR1 is SGDLS and CDR2 is YYNGEE in the germline V gene. Trimming pared 7 bases from V and 1 base from J, leaving 8 bases between.

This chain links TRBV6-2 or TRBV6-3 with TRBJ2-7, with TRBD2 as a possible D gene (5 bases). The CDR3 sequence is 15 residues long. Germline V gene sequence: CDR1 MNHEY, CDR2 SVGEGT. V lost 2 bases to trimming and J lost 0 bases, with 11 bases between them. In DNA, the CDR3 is TGTGCCAGCAGTTACGGACTGGGGAGCTCCTACGAGCAGTACTTC. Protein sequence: CASSYGLGSSYEQYF.